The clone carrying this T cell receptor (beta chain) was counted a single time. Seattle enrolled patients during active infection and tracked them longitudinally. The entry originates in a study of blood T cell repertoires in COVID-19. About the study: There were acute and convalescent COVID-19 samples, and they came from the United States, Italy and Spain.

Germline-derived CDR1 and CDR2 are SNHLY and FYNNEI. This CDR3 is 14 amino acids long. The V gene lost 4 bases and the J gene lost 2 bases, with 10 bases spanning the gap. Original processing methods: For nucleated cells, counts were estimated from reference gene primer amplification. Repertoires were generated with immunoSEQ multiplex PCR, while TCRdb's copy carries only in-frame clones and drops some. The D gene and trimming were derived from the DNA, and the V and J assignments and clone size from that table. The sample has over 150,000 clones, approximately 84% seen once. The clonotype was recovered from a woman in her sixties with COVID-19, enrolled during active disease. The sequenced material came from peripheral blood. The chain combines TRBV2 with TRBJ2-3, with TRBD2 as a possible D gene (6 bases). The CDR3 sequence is CASSGEALTDTQYF. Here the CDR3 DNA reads TGTGCCAGCAGTGGGGAGGCTCTCACAGATACGCAGTATTTT.